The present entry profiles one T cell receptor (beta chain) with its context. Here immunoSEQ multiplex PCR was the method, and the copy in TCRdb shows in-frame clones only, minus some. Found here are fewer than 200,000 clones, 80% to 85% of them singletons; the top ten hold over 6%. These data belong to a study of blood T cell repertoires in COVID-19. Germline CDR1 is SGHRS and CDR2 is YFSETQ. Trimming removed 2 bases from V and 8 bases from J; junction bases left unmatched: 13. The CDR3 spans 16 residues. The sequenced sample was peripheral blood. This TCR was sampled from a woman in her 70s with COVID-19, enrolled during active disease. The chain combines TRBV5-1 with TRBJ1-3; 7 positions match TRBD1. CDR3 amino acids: CASSLKTGSFVDTIYF. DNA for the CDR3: TGCGCCAGCAGCTTAAAGACAGGGTCCTTTGTCGACACCATATATTTT.